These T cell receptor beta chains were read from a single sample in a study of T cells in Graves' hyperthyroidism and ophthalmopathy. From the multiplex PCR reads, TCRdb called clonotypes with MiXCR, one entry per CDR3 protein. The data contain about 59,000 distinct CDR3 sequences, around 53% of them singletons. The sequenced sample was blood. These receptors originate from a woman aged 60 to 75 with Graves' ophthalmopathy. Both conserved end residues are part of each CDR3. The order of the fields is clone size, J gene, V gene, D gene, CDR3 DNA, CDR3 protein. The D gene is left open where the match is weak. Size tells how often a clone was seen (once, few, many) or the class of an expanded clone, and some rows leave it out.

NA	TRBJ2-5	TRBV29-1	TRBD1	TGCAGCGTAAGACAGGGGGCGAGCAATCAGCCCCAGTACTTC	CSVRQGASNQPQYF
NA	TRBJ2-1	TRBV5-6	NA	TGTGCCAGCAGCTTGGCACAGGCCCACGGTTGTGATGGGCAGTTCTTC	CASSLAQAHGCDGQFF
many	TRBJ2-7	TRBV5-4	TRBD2	TGTGCCAGCAGCCGGGGACTAGCGGGAGGTCTGAGCGCCTACGAGCAGTACTTC	CASSRGLAGGLSAYEQYF
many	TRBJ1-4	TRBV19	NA	TGTGCCAGTTGCAAGGGGGGCATCGGAGAAAAACTGTTTTTT	CASCKGGIGEKLFF
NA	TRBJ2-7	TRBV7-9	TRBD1	TGTGCCAGCAGCCAACAGGGGGCGGTATACGAGCAGTACTTC	CASSQQGAVYEQYF
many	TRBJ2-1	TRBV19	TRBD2	TGTGCCAGTAGTATAGTCCCTACGCGGGGGGACTACAATGAGCAGTTCTTC	CASSIVPTRGDYNEQFF
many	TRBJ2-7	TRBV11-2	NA	TGTGCCAGCAGCTTAAGGGACTCCCCCTTTACGTACTACGAGCAGTACTTC	CASSLRDSPFTYYEQYF
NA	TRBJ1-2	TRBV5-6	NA	TGTGCCAGCAGCTTGGATTCCTATTATGGCTGCACCTTC	CASSLDSYYGCTF
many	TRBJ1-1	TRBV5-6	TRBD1	TGTGCCAGCAGCTTGTACCGGACAGGTTTCATGAACACTGAAGCTTTCTTT	CASSLYRTGFMNTEAFF
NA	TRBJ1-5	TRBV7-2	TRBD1	TGTGCCAGCAGCACCCGACAGGGGAATCAGCCCCAGCATTTT	CASSTRQGNQPQHF
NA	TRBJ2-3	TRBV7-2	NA	TGTGCCAGCAGCTTAGAAGGGAGGCAGTATTTT	CASSLEGRQYF
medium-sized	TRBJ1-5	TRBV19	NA	TGTGCCAGTAGCGACACCAGGGCTGGACAGCCCCAGCATTTT	CASSDTRAGQPQHF
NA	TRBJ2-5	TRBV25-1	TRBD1	TGTGCCAGCAGTGAGGACAGGGGGCCGCAAGAGACCCAGTACTTC	CASSEDRGPQETQYF
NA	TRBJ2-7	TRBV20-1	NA	TGCAGTGCGACGACAGGAACCTACGAGCAGTACTTC	CSATTGTYEQYF
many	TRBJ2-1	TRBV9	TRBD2	TGTGCCAGCAGCGGTGCGGGAGGGGCTCTAGTGCAGTTCTTC	CASSGAGGALVQFF
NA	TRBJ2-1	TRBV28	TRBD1	TGTGCCAGCAGTTCCTTGACAGGGGGCGCCTACAATGAGCAGTTCTTC	CASSSLTGGAYNEQFF
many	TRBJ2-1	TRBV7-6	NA	TGTGCCAGCAGCTCAACCAGAGGGGGGGCGGACTACAATGAGCAGTTCTTC	CASSSTRGGADYNEQFF
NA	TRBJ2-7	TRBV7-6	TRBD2	TGTGCCAGCAGCCACGGGACTAGCGGGGGGGCGTACGAGCAGTACTTC	CASSHGTSGGAYEQYF
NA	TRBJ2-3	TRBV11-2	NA	TGCGCCAGCAGCTTGCAGCAAGATACGCAGTATTTT	CASSLQQDTQYF
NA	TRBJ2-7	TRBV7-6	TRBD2	TGTGCCAGCAGCTTAGCGGCTAGGACTAGCGGGCGGCTTAACCCCTACGAGCAGTACTTC	CASSLAARTSGRLNPYEQYF
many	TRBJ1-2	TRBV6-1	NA	TGTGCCAGCAGTAACCATGGGTACGTGGGCTATGGCTACACCTTC	CASSNHGYVGYGYTF
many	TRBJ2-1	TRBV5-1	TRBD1	TGCGCCAGCATCCTGGGGGTTGGACAGGGCAGTGAGCAGTTCTTC	CASILGVGQGSEQFF
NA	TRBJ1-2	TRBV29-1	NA	TGCAGCGTTGGCGGGGGGGAACAGGGTCGGGGCTACACCTTC	CSVGGGEQGRGYTF
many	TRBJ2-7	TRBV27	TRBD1	TGTGCCAGCAGACCTTGGACAGGGCCGGACGAGCAGTACTTC	CASRPWTGPDEQYF
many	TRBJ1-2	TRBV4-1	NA	TGCGCCAGCAGCCAAGATCCTTATGGCTACACCTTC	CASSQDPYGYTF
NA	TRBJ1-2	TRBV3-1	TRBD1	TGTGCCAGCAGCCAAGCTGGACAGGGGGGATATAACTATGGCTACACCTTC	CASSQAGQGGYNYGYTF
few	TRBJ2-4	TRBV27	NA	TGTGCCAGCAGTTTTCGCTCCAGGCAAAACATTCAGTACTTC	CASSFRSRQNIQYF
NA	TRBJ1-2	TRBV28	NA	TGTGCCAGCAGTTTGGGGGGGAGAAATGGCTACACCTTC	CASSLGGRNGYTF
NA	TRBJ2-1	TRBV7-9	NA	TGTGCCAGCAGATTAGGGGGTTATAATGAGCAGTTCTTC	CASRLGGYNEQFF
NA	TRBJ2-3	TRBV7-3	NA	TGTGCCAGCAGCCGGGGGAAAAACACAGATACGCAGTATTTT	CASSRGKNTDTQYF
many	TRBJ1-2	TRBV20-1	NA	TGCAGTGCTAGAGCTTCTATGAGGGGTCGTCTGTTTAACTATGGCTACACCTTC	CSARASMRGRLFNYGYTF
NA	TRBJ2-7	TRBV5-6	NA	TGTGCCAGCAGCTTGACCCGACAGGAAATATACGAGCAGTACTTC	CASSLTRQEIYEQYF
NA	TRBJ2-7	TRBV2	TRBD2	TGTGCCAGCAGCCTCCGCGGCGGGAGTCGGTACGAGCAGTACTTC	CASSLRGGSRYEQYF
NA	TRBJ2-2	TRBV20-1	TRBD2	TGCAGTGCTAGGGCCCCCGGGACTAGCGGGAGGGCAAGGACCGGGGAGCTGTTTTTT	CSARAPGTSGRARTGELFF
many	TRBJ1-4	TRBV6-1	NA	TGTGCCAGCAGTGAACTATGGGATCAGAATGAAAAACTGTTTTTT	CASSELWDQNEKLFF
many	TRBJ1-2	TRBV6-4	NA	TGTGCCAGCAGTGACTACAGGGACCCGTCTGGCTACACCTTC	CASSDYRDPSGYTF
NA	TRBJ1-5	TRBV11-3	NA	TGTGCCAGCAGCTTAGGGGGACACAATCAGCCCCAGCATTTT	CASSLGGHNQPQHF
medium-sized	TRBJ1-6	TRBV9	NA	TGTGCCAGCAGCGTACAACAGTATAATTCACCCCTCCACTTT	CASSVQQYNSPLHF
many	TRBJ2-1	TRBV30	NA	TGTGCCAGCACCCAGGCGGGGCGGGAGCAGTTCTTC	CASTQAGREQFF
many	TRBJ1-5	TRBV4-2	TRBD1	TGTGCCAGCAGCCAAGATTCAGGACAGGGGTATAGCAATCAGCCCCAGCATTTT	CASSQDSGQGYSNQPQHF
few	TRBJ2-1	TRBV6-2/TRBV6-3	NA	TGTGCCAGCAAGGGGGGGGGGGGCCTTCCAGGTGAGCAGTTCTTC	CASKGGGGLPGEQFF
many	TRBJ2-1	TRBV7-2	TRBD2	TGTGCCAGCAGCCGGGTTAGCGGGAGCTCCTACAATGAGCAGTTCTTC	CASSRVSGSSYNEQFF
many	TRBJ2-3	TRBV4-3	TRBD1	TGCGCCAGCAGCCAAGAGCCGGGACAGGGGGCAGATACGCAGTATTTT	CASSQEPGQGADTQYF
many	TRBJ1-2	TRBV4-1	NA	TGCGCCAGCAGCCAAGATGAGACAACAACCCATGGCTACACCTTC	CASSQDETTTHGYTF
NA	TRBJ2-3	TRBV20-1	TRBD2	TGCAGTGCTAGTGGGGGAGGACTCGGGAGGCCTAGAGATACGCAGTATTTT	CSASGGGLGRPRDTQYF
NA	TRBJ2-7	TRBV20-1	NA	TGCAGTGCCAGCAGTTCCGGCTACGAGCAGTACTTC	CSASSSGYEQYF
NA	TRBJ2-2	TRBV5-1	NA	TGCGCCAGCAGCTTGGCCGGGGGGCTAGGGACCGGGGAGCTGTTTTTT	CASSLAGGLGTGELFF
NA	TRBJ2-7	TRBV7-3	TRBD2	TGTGCCAGCAGTTACCAGGGATCCGGGGAGGGCGAGCAGTACTTC	CASSYQGSGEGEQYF
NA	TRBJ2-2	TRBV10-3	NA	TGTGCCACCAGTGACCCCGGGACGGCTGCCGGGGAGCTGTTTTTT	CATSDPGTAAGELFF
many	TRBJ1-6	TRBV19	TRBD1	TGTGCCAGTAGTTTAGGACAGGGGGGTCCAGCCAGCTCACCCCTCCACTTT	CASSLGQGGPASSPLHF
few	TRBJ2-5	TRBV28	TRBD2	TGTGCCAGCAGCCCCCCGGCCCCGGGACTAACACAAGAGACCCAGTACTTC	CASSPPAPGLTQETQYF
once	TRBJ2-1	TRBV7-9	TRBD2	TGTGCCAGCAGCCCTACTAGCGGGGGCTCCTACAATGAGCAGTTCTTC	CASSPTSGGSYNEQFF
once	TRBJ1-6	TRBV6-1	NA	TGTGCCAGCAGTGAGGTTATGCGTAATTCACCCCTCCACTTT	CASSEVMRNSPLHF
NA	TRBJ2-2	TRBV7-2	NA	TGTGCCAGCAGCTTAGTTGGGTCGGGGGAGCTGTTTTTT	CASSLVGSGELFF